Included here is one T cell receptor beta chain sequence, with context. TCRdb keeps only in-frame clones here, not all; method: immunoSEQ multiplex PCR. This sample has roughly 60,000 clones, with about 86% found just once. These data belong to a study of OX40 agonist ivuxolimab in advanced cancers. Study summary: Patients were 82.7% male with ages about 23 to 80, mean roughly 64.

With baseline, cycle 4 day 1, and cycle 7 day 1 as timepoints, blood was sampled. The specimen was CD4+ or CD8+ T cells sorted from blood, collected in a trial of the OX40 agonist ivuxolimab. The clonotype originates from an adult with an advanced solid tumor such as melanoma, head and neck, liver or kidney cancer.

This chain's CDR3 is CASSPPSVRSTDTQYF. Written as DNA, the CDR3 is TGTGCCAGCTCACCTCCTTCTGTGCGGAGCACAGATACGCAGTATTTT. The V and J genes are TRBV18 and TRBJ2-3; D is undetermined. CDR1 is KGHSH, CDR2 LQKENI, per germline. V was trimmed by 3 bases and J by 0 bases, leaving 13 bases between them. This CDR3 has 16 residues. The variable domain in full, with the rest retrieved from reference TRBV18 and TRBJ2-3, is NAGVMQNPRHLVRRRGQEARLRCSPMKGHSHVYWYRQLPEEGLKFMVYLQKENIIDESGMPKERFSAEFPKEGPSILRIQQVVRGDSAAYFCASSPPSVRSTDTQYFGPGTRLTVL.